These 15 T cell receptor beta chains were all obtained from the same sample, sequenced in a study of blood T cells in healthy people across ages. Primers used in a second PCR of about 6 to 11 cycles were a sample-barcoded 5' primer and a J-beta primer mix. TCRdb reprocessed the 5' RACE reads with MiXCR, giving one entry per CDR3 protein. This sample has about a million distinct CDR3 sequences, with just over 50% found just once. Sequences were obtained from blood. These TCRs come from a woman aged 55-70 years in good health.

This clonotype was observed a handful of times. The chain uses TRBV18 and TRBJ2-7; 7 nucleotides agree with TRBD1. J gave up 2 bases and V 3 bases, and 4 bases lay outside the gene matches. The V gene's germline CDR1 is KGHSH and CDR2 LQKENI. The CDR3 extends over 14 amino acids. CDR3 sequence: CASSPTGFAYEQYF. The CDR3 nucleotides are TGTGCCAGCTCACCGACAGGGTTTGCCTACGAGCAGTACTTC.

This clonotype was counted a single time. The chain joins TRBV6-2 or TRBV6-3 to TRBJ2-6, with D perhaps given as TRBD1 or TRBD2 (5 bases each). Trimming pared 2 bases from V and 4 bases from J, leaving 9 bases between. There are 15 residues in the CDR3. The germline gives CDR1 MNHEY, CDR2 SVGEGT. CDR3 nucleotides: TGTGCCAGCAGTTACGGGGGTAAAGGGGCCAACGTCCTGACTTTC. Amino acids: CASSYGGKGANVLTF.

This clonotype was observed a handful of times. The chain recombines TRBV4-1 with TRBJ2-7, with TRBD1 matching 7 bases. CDR1 and CDR2 (germline): MGHRA, YSYEKL. This CDR3 comprises 15 residues. J was trimmed by 2 bases and V by 0 bases; bases with no gene match: 4. Written as DNA, the CDR3 is TGCGCCAGCAGCCAAGACCGGGACAGTACCTACGAGCAGTACTTC. It codes for CASSQDRDSTYEQYF.

V usage is TRBV11-2 and J usage is TRBJ2-7; TRBD1 might be the D (5 bases). V was trimmed by 2 bases and J by 2 bases, leaving 10 bases between them. The germline gives CDR1 SGHAT, CDR2 FQNNGV. The CDR3 is made up of 14 amino acids. The CDR3 sequence: CASSLLQVAYEQYF. The CDR3 DNA reads TGTGCCAGCAGCTTACTACAGGTTGCCTACGAGCAGTACTTC.

The V and J genes are TRBV28 and TRBJ2-7; 8 bases match TRBD1. The CDR3 has 15 residues. The germline V gene has CDR1 MDHEN and CDR2 SYDVKM. Unmatched junction bases numbered 8, after V lost 4 bases and J lost 3 bases. Here the CDR3 reads CASSSTDRVYYEQYF. The CDR3 nucleotides read TGTGCCAGCAGTTCCACGGACAGGGTGTACTACGAGCAGTACTTC. The entire variable domain, with the rest obtained from reference TRBV28 and TRBJ2-7, is as follows: DVKVTQSSRYLVKRTGEKVFLECVQDMDHENMFWYRQDPGLGLRLIYFSYDVKMKEKGDIPEGYSVSREKKERFSLILESASTNQTSMYLCASSSTDRVYYEQYFGPGTRLTVT.

This clonotype was seen a few times. The genes are TRBV20-1 and TRBJ2-1, with a weak D call TRBD2 (5 bases). V was cut by 3 bases and J by 10 bases, with 10 bases left in between. CDR1 is DFQATT and CDR2 is SNEGSKA in the germline V gene (reference sequence). The CDR3 contains 11 residues. CDR3 residues: CSASGRGEQFF. CDR3 bases: TGCAGTGCTAGCGGCCGGGGAGAGCAGTTCTTC.

The chain is built from TRBV20-1 and TRBJ2-3; tentatively, D is TRBD1 (5 bases). Trimming removed 3 bases from V and 4 bases from J, with 14 bases in between. The CDR3 sequence is 14 residues long. Germline loops: CDR1 DFQATT, CDR2 SNEGSKA (reference sequence). The CDR3 DNA follows: TGCAGTGCTAGTAGGGGCCAAGGGGCAGATACGCAGTATTTT. Encoded protein: CSASRGQGADTQYF.

J is TRBJ2-1 and V is TRBV20-1, with unresolved D. CDR1 and CDR2 (germline): DFQATT, SNEGSKA (reference sequence). V was clipped by 3 bases and J by 8 bases, with 23 bases between them. The CDR3 is made up of 16 amino acids. The CDR3 region is CSASVFGLTFDDEQFF. In nucleotides, the CDR3 is TGCAGTGCTAGTGTGTTCGGCCTCACCTTTGACGATGAGCAGTTCTTC.

The rearrangement links TRBV6-1 to TRBJ2-7; unclear D gene. Germline V lookup: CDR1 MNHNS, CDR2 SASEGT. Trimming took 1 base from V and 3 from J, leaving 10 bases between them. The CDR3 consists of 14 residues. For the CDR3, the DNA is TGTGCCAGCAGTGAAGGTTTTTACAGCTACGAGCAGTACTTC. This gives the protein CASSEGFYSYEQYF.

J is TRBJ2-4 and V is TRBV20-1, with a possible D match to TRBD2 (6 bases). The DNA end lines up better with TRBJ2-7; the J call may be wrong. The CDR3 runs to 13 residues. Germline CDR1 and CDR2: DFQATT and SNEGSKA (reference sequence). CDR3: CKTGTPMGCEQYF. The CDR3 DNA follows: TGCAAAACCGGGACTCCCATGGGCTGCGAGCAGTACTTC.

The rearrangement links TRBV4-3 to TRBJ2-1; tentatively, D is TRBD2 (6 bases). Trimming removed 3 bases at V and 1 base at J, with 16 bases between. The CDR3 consists of 17 residues. Per germline, CDR1 LGHNA and CDR2 YSLEER. The CDR3 here is CASSQDPPSGSYNEQFF. CDR3 nucleotides: TGCGCCAGCAGCCAGGATCCGCCCAGCGGGTCCTACAATGAGCAGTTCTTC.

This rearrangement joins TRBV28 to TRBJ2-5; 13 positions agree with TRBD2. The CDR3 sequence is 16 residues long. The V gene's germline CDR1 is MDHEN and CDR2 SYDVKM. V shed 5 bases and J 3 bases; nucleotides not matched to a gene: 6. In DNA form, the CDR3 reads TGTGCCAGCAGTCCAATACTAGCGGGAGGGGAAGAGACCCAGTACTTC. It specifies CASSPILAGGEETQYF.

This clonotype was seen only once. The chain joins TRBV30 to TRBJ2-5; TRBD2 matches at 9 bases. Germline lookup yields CDR1 GTSNPN and CDR2 SVGIG (reference sequence). V shed 1 base and J 5 bases; nucleotides not matched to a gene: 11. The CDR3 runs to 16 residues. The CDR3 coding sequence is TGTGCCTGGAGTGGGCTAGCGGGGATACTGGAGGAGACCCAGTACTTC. As protein: CAWSGLAGILEETQYF. Complete variable domain (other parts from reference TRBV30 and TRBJ2-5): SQTIHQWPATLVQPVGSPLSLECTVEGTSNPNLYWYRQAAGRGLQLLFYSVGIGQISSEVPQNLSASRPQDRQFILSSKKLLLSDSGFYLCAWSGLAGILEETQYFGPGTRLLVL.

The rearrangement links TRBV10-3 to TRBJ1-1; no definite D call. V shed 2 bases and J shed 3 bases, with 10 bases lying between them. Germline CDR1 and CDR2: ENHRY and SYGVKD. The CDR3 has 14 amino acids. DNA of the CDR3: TGTGCCATCAGTGAGACACCGGGGTACACTGAAGCTTTCTTT. Amino acid sequence: CAISETPGYTEAFF.

This clonotype was counted only a few times. The chain joins TRBV12-3 or TRBV12-4 to TRBJ1-2; D gene uncertain. The length of the CDR3 is 12 residues. The ends were cut back, 5 bases at V and 4 bases at J, with 8 bases in the middle. The CDR3 DNA is TGTGCCAGCAGTGGTCCTCTCTATGGCTACACCTTC. Amino acids: CASSGPLYGYTF.